This T cell receptor (beta chain) was captured in a study of shared T cell receptors in the human thymus. This CDR3 has 15 amino acids. With V trimmed by 4 bases and J by 6 bases, 5 bases remained unmatched. CDR1 and CDR2 from the germline V gene are SGHDN and FVKESK. Assay used: immunoSEQ multiplex PCR; TCRdb lists only in-frame clones, some missing. The table records approximately 660,000 clones, approximately 90% of them present only once. These data are also associated with another study on human thymus T cells.

The sample was thymocytes. The chain recombines TRBV14 with TRBJ2-1, with 11 bases that match TRBD1. This TCR derives from a boy under two years old with a congenital heart defect. The CDR3 DNA sequence: TGTGCCAGCAGCCCCTGGACAGGGGGCTTCAATGAGCAGTTCTTC. Encoded protein: CASSPWTGGFNEQFF.